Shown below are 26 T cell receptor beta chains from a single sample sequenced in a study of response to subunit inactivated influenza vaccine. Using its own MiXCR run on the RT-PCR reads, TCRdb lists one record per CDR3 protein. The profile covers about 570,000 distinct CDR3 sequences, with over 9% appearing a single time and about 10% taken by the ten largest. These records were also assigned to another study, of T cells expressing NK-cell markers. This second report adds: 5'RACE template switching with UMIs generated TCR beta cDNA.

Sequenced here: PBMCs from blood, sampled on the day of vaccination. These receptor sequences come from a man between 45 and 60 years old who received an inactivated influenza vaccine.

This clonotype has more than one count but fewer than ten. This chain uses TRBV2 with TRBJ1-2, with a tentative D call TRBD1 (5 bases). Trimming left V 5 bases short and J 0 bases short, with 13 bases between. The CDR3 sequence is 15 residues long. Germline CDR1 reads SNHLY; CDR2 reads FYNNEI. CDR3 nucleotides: TGTGCCAGCAGTTTTTACGGACAAGCTAACTATGGCTACACCTTC. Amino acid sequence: CASSFYGQANYGYTF.

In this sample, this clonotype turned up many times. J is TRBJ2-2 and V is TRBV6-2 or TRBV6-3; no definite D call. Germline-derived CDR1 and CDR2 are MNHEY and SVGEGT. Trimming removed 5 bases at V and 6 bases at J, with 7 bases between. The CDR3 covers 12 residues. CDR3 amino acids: CASSQGPGELFF. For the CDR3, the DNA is TGTGCCAGCAGTCAAGGGCCCGGGGAGCTGTTTTTT.

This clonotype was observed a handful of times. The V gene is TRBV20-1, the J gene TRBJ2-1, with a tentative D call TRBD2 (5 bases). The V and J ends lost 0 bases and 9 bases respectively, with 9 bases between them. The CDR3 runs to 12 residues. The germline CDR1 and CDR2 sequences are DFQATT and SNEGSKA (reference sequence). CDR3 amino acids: CSARDLRGEQFF. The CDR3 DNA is TGCAGTGCTAGAGATCTTCGGGGTGAGCAGTTCTTC.

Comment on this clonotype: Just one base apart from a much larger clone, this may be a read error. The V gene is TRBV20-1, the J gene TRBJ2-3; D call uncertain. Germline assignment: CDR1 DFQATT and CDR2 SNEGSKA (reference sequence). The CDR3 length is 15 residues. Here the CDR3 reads CSGRDLRASTDTQYF. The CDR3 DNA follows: TGCAGTGGTAGAGATCTACGGGCCTCCACAGATACGCAGTATTTT.

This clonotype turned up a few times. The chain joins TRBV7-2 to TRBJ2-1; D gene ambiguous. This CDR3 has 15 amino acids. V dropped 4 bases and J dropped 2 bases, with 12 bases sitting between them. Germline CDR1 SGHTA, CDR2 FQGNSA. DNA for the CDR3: TGTGCCAGCAGCTCTGTGAGCAGACCCTACAATGAGCAGTTCTTC. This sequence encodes CASSSVSRPYNEQFF.

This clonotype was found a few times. The CDR3 reads CASSFSRVSNQPQHF. The CDR3 region has the DNA TGTGCCAGCAGTTTCTCTCGAGTTAGCAATCAGCCCCAGCATTTT. The chain links TRBV28 to TRBJ1-5; D unclear. The CDR3 spans 15 residues. Trimming took off 3 bases at V and 0 bases at J, with 9 bases between the two ends. CDR1 is MDHEN and CDR2 is SYDVKM in the germline V gene.

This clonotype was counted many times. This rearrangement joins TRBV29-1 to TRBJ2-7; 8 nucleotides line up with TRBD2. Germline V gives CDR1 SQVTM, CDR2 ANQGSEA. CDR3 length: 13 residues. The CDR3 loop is CSVAGIVSYEQYF. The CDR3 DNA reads TGCAGTGTAGCGGGGATTGTATCGTACGAGCAGTACTTC.

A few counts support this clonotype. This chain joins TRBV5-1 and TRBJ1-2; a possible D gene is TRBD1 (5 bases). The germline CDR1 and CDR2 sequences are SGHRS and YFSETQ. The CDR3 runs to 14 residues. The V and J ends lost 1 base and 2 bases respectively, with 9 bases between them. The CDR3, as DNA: TGCGCCAGCAGCTTGAGGGACCGAAACTATGGCTACACCTTC. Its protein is CASSLRDRNYGYTF.

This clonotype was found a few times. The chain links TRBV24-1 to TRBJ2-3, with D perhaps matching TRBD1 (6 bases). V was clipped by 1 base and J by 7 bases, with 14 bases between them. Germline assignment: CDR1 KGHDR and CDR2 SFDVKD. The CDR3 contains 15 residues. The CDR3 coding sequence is TGTGCCACCAGTGATTTAAGGGGGAGTGGGAATACGCAGTATTTT. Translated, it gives CATSDLRGSGNTQYF.

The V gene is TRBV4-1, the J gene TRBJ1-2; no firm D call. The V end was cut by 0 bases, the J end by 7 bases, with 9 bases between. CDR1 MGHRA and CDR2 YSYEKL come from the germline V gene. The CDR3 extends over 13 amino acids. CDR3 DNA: TGCGCCAGCAGCCAAGAACCGTCTAGTGGCTACACCTTC. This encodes CASSQEPSSGYTF.

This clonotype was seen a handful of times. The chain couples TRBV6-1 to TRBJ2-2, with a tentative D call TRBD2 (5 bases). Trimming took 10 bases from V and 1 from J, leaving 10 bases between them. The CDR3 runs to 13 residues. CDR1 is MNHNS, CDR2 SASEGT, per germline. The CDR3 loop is CAIVARNTGELFF. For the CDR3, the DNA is TGTGCCATCGTAGCGCGGAACACCGGGGAGCTGTTTTTT.

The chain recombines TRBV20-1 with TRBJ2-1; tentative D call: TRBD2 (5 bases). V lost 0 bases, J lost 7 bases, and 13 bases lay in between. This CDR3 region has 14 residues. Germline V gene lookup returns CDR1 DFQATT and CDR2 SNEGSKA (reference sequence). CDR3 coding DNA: TGCAGTGCTAGAGATCCCCTAGCTCGGAATGAGCAGTTCTTC. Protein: CSARDPLARNEQFF.

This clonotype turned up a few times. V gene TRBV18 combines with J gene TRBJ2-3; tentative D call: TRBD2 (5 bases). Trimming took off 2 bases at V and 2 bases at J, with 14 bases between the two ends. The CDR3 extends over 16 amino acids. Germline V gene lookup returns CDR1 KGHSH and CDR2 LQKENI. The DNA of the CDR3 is TGTGCCAGCTCACCAAGCGGAGCCGTCTCCACAGATACGCAGTATTTT. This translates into CASSPSGAVSTDTQYF.

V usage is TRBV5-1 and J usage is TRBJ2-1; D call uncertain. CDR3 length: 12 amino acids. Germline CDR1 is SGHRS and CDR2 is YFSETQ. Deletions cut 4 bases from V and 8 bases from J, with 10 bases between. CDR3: CASSMMTDEQFF. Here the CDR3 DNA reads TGCGCCAGCAGCATGATGACGGATGAGCAGTTCTTC.

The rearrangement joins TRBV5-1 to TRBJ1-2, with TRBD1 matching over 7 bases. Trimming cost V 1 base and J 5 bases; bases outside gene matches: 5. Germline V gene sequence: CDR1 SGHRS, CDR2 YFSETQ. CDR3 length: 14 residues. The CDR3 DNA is TGCGCCAGCAGCTTGCCAGGGGGAGGATATGGCTACACCTTC. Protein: CASSLPGGGYGYTF.

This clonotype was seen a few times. CDR3 protein: CASTPSGASSYEQYF. CDR3 sequence (DNA): TGTGCCAGCACTCCAAGCGGGGCGAGCTCCTACGAGCAGTACTTC. The chain links TRBV6-2 or TRBV6-3 to TRBJ2-7, with 7 nucleotides matching TRBD2. This CDR3 has 15 amino acids. CDR1 and CDR2 from the germline V gene are MNHEY and SVGEGT. The V segment lost 7 bases and the J segment 0 bases; nucleotides outside the gene matches: 9.

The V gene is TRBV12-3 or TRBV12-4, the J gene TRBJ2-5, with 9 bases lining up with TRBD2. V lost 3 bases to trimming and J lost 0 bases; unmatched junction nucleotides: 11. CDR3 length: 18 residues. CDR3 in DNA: TGTGCCAGCAGTTTTGCGCTAGCGGGGCAGCTGTACCAAGAGACCCAGTACTTC. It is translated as CASSFALAGQLYQETQYF.

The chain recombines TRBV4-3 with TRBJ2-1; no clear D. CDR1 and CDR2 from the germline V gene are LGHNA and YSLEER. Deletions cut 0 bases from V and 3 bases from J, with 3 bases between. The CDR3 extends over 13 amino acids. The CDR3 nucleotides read TGCGCCAGCAGCCAAGATATCTACAATGAGCAGTTCTTC. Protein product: CASSQDIYNEQFF.

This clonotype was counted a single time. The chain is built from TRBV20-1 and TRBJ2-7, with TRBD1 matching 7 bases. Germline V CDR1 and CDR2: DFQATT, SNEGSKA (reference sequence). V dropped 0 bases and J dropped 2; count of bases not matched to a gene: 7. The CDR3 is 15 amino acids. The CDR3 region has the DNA TGCAGTGCTAGAGATCGGTTGGGACAGCCCTACGAGCAGTACTTC. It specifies CSARDRLGQPYEQYF.

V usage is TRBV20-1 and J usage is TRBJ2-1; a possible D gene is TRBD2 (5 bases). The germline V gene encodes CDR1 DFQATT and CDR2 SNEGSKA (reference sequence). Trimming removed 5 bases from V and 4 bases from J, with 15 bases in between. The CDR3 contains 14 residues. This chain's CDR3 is CSAGRFGLYNEQFF. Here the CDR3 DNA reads TGCAGTGCTGGACGATTCGGACTGTACAATGAGCAGTTCTTC.

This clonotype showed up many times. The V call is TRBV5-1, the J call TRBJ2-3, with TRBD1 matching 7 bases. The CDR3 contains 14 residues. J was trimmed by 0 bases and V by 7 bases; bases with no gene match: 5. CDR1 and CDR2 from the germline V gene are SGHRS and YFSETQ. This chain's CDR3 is CASEQGISTDTQYF. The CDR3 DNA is TGCGCCAGCGAACAGGGGATAAGCACAGATACGCAGTATTTT.

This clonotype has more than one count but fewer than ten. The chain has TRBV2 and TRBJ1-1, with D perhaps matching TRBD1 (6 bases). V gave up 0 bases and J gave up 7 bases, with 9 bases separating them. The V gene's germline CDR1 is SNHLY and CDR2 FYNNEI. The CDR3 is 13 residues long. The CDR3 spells CASSEAGQREAFF. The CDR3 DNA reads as TGTGCCAGCAGTGAAGCGGGACAACGTGAAGCTTTCTTT.

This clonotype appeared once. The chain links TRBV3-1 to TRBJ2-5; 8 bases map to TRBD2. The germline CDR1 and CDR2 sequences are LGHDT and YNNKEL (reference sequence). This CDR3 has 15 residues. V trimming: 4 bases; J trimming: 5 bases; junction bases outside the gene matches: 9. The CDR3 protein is CASSLSAGGGETQYF. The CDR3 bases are TGTGCCAGCAGCCTCTCTGCGGGGGGAGGTGAGACCCAGTACTTC.

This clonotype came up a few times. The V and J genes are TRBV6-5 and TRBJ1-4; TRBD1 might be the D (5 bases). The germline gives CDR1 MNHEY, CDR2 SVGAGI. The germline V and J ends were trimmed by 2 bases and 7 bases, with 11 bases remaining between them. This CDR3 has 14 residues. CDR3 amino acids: CASSYGAGPEKLFF. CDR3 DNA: TGTGCCAGCAGTTACGGGGCAGGGCCTGAAAAACTGTTTTTT.

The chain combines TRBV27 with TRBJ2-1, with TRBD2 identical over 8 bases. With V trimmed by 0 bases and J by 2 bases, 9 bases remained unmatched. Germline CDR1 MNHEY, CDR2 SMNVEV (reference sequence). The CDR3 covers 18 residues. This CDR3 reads CASSLSPRGVRPYNEQFF. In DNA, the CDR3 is TGTGCCAGCAGTTTATCGCCGCGGGGGGTCAGGCCCTACAATGAGCAGTTCTTC.

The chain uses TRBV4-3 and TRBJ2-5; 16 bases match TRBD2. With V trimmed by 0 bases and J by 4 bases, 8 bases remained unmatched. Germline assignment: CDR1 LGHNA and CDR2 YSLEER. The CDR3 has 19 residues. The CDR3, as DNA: TGCGCCAGCAGCCAAGATTCCCCCGGGACTAGCGGGAGGGGAGAGACCCAGTACTTC. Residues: CASSQDSPGTSGRGETQYF.